These 5 T cell receptor beta chains were all obtained from the same sample, sequenced in a study of blood T cell repertoires in COVID-19. The table came from immunoSEQ multiplex PCR; TCRdb's copy has only in-frame clones and leaves some out. Among approximately 82,000 clones listed, approximately 90% were seen once. The sample consisted of PBMCs or T cells enriched from blood (not recorded which). All receptors derive from a woman aged 45-65 years with acute COVID-19.

In its sample, this clone was seen once. The chain carries TRBV7-8 and TRBJ2-7; D is uncertain. The CDR3 is 12 amino acids. From germline, CDR1 is SGHVS and CDR2 FQNEAQ. Trimming took off 2 bases at V and 8 bases at J, with 10 bases between the two ends. CDR3 loop: CASSLTRFQQYF. The CDR3 coding sequence is TGTGCCAGCAGCTTAACTCGATTCCAGCAGTACTTC.

V gene TRBV11-2 combines with J gene TRBJ2-7; 10 positions agree with TRBD1. In germline, CDR1 is SGHAT, CDR2 FQNNGV. V was clipped by 5 bases and J by 5 bases; unmatched bases: 6. The CDR3 runs 14 residues. The CDR3 DNA reads TGTGCCAGCAGCCTCGGGACAGGGGTTCACGAGCAGTACTTC. As protein: CASSLGTGVHEQYF.

This sequence joins TRBV27 and TRBJ1-3; D is perhaps TRBD1 (6 bases). The germline V and J ends were trimmed by 6 bases and 3 bases, with 12 bases remaining between them. The CDR3 extends over 14 amino acids. Looked up from germline, CDR1 is MNHEY and CDR2 is SMNVEV (reference sequence). DNA for the CDR3: TGTGCCAGCAGCTTGAGGGGGTATGGAAACACCATATATTTT. Protein sequence: CASSLRGYGNTIYF.

The chain is built from TRBV19 and TRBJ1-2; D gene uncertain. V was pared by 1 base and J by 4 bases, with 10 bases between. From germline, CDR1 is LNHDA and CDR2 SQIVND (reference sequence). The CDR3 length is 14 residues. Here the CDR3 DNA reads TGTGCCAGTAGTATAGCCGGGTTGCCCTATGGCTACACCTTC. It codes for CASSIAGLPYGYTF.

The CDR3 loop reads CASRAGASYEQYF. The CDR3 DNA reads as TGTGCCAGCAGAGCGGGAGCTAGCTACGAGCAGTACTTC. V and J are TRBV12-3 or TRBV12-4 and TRBJ2-7; TRBD2 agrees at 8 bases. The J segment lost 3 bases and the V segment lost 6 bases, leaving 4 bases of the junction unmatched. The CDR3 length is 13 residues.